Only one count was recorded for the clone carrying this TCR beta chain. V was cut by 2 bases and J by 2 bases, with 9 bases left in between. This CDR3 comprises 14 residues. In germline, CDR1 is MGHDK, CDR2 SYGVNS. This sample stems from a study of cytomegalovirus exposure and HLA in healthy donors. PCR primers comprised 60 Vbeta and 13 Jbeta primers. Profiled with immunoSEQ multiplex PCR; TCRdb holds only in-frame clones, not every one. Seen here are about 120,000 clones, roughly 83% observed once, and the top ten hold approximately 3%. The receptor was isolated from a woman between 18 and 30 years old in good health and CMV-seropositive. This chain joins TRBV25-1 and TRBJ1-2, with D uncertain. Sequenced: PBMCs. The CDR3 DNA reads TGTGCCAGCAGTGAAGCGACTAAGAACTATGGCTACACCTTC. This encodes CASSEATKNYGYTF.